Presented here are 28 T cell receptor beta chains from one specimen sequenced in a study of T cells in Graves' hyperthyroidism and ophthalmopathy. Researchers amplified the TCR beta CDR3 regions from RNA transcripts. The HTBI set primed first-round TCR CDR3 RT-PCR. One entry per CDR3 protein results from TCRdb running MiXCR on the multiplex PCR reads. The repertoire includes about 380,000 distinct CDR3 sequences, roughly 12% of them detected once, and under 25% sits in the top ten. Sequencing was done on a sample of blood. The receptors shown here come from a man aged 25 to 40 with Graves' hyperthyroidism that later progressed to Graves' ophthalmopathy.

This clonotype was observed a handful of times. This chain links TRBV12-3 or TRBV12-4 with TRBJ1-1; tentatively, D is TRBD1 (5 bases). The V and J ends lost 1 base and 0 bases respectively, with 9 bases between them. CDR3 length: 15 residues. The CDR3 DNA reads TGTGCCAGCAGTTTAGACCCGGACATGAACACTGAAGCTTTCTTT. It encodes CASSLDPDMNTEAFF.

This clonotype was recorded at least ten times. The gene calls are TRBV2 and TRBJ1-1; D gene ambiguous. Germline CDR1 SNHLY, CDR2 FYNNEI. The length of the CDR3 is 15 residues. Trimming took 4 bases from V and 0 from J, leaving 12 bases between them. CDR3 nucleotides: TGTGCCAGCAGTGTATCATCGGGGTTGAACACTGAAGCTTTCTTT. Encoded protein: CASSVSSGLNTEAFF.

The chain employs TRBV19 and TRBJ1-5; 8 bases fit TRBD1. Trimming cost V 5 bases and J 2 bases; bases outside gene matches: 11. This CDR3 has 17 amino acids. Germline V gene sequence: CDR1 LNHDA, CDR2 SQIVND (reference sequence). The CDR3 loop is CASSHYRTGKGNQPQHF. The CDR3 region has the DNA TGTGCCAGTAGTCACTATCGGACAGGGAAGGGCAATCAGCCCCAGCATTTT.

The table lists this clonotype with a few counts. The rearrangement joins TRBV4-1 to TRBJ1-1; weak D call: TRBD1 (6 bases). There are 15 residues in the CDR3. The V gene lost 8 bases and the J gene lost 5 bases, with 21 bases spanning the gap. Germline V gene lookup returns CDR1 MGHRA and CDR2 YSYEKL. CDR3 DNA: TGCGCCAGCGCGGCGGGGGCCGCGGGGGGAACTGAAGCTTTCTTT. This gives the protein CASAAGAAGGTEAFF.

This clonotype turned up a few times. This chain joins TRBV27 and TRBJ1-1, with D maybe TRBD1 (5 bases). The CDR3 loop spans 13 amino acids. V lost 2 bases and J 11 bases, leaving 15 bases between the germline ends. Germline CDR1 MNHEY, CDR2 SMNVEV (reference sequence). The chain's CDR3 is CASSLSVRAKAFF. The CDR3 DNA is TGTGCCAGCAGTTTAAGCGTCAGGGCAAAGGCTTTCTTT.

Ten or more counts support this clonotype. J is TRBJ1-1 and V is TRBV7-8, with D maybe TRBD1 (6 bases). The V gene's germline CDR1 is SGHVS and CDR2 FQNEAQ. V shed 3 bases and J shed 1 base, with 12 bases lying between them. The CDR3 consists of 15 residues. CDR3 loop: CASSFPDRPNTEAFF. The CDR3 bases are TGTGCCAGCAGCTTCCCCGACAGGCCGAACACTGAAGCTTTCTTT.

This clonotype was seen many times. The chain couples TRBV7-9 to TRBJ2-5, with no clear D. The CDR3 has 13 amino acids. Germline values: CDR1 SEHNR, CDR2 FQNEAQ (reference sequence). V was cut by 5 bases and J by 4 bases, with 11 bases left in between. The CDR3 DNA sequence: TGTGCCAGCAGCCCTGGTGGGGTAGAGACCCAGTACTTC. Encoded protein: CASSPGGVETQYF.

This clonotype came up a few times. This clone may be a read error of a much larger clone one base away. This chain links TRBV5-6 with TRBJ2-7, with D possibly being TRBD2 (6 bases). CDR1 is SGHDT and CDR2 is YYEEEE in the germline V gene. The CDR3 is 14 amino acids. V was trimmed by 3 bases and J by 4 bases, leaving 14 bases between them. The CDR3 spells CASSSWEVGYEQYF. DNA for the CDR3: TGTGCCAGCAGCTCGTGGGAGGTTGGGTACGAGCAGTACTTC.

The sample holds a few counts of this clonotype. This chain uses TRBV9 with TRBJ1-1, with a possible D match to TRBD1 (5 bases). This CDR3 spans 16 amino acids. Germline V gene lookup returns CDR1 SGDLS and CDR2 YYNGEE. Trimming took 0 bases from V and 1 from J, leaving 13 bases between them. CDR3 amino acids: CASSVDQPGRNTEAFF. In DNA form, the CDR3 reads TGTGCCAGCAGCGTAGATCAGCCAGGGAGGAACACTGAAGCTTTCTTT.

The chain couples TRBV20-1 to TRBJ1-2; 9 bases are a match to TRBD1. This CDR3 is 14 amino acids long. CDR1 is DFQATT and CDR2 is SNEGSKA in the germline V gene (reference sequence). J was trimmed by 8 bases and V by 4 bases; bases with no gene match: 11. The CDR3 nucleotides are TGCAGTGCTAACGACGTCCGGGACAGGGAAGGCTACACCTTC. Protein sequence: CSANDVRDREGYTF.

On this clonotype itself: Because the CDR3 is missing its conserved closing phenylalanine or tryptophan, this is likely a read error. The CDR3 DNA follows: TGCAGCGTTGAAGATCGGAAGAACACTGAAGCTTTCCTT. Translation: CSVEDRKNTEAFL. This chain links TRBV29-1 with TRBJ1-1, with D uncertain. Germline V CDR1 and CDR2: SQVTM, ANQGSEA. V was cut by 0 bases and J by 1 base, with 6 bases left in between. The CDR3 is 13 amino acids.

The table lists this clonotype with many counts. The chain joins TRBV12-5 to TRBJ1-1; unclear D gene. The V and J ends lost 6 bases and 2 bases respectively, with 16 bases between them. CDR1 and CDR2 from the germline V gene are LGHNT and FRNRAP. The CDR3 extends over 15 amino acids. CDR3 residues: CASGQKWTANTEAFF. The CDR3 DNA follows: TGTGCTAGTGGCCAAAAATGGACCGCAAACACTGAAGCTTTCTTT.

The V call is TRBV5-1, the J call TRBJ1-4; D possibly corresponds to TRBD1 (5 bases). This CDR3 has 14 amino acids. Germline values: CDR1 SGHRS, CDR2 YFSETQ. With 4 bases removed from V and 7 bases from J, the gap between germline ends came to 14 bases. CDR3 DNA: TGCGCCAGCAGCGGCCGGGCCCAGGGTGAAAAACTGTTTTTT. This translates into CASSGRAQGEKLFF.

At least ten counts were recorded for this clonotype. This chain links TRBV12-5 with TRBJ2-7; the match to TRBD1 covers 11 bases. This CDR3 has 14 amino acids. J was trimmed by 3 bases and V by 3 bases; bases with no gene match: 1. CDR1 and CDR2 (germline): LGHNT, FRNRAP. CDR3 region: CASGLGTGGYEQYF. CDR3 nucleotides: TGTGCTAGTGGTTTAGGGACAGGGGGCTACGAGCAGTACTTC.

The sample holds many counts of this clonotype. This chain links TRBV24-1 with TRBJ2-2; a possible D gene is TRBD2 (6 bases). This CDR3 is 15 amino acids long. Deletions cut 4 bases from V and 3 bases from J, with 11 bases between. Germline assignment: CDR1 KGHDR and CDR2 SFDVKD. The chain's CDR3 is CATSDTSRDTGELFF. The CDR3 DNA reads TGTGCCACCAGTGACACTAGCAGGGACACCGGGGAGCTGTTTTTT.

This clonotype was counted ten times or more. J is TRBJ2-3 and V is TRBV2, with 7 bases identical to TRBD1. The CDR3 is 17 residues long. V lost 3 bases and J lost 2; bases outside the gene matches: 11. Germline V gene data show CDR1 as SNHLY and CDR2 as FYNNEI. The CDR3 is CASSDSLEGQHTDTQYF. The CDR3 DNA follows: TGTGCCAGCAGTGATTCGCTTGAGGGACAGCACACAGATACGCAGTATTTT.

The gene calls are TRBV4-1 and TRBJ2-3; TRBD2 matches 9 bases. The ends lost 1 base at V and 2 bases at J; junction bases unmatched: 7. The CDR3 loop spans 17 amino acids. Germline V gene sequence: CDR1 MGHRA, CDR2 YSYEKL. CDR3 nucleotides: TGCGCCAGCAGCCAAGGGTCTAGCGGGACACCCACAGATACGCAGTATTTT. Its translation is CASSQGSSGTPTDTQYF.

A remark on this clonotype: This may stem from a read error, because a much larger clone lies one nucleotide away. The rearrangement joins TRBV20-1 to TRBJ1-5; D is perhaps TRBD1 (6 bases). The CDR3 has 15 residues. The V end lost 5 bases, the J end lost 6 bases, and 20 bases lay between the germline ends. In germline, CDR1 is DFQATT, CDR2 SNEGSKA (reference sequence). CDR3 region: CSADLGGGAAQPQHF. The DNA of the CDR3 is TGCAGTGCTGACTTGGGGGGGGGGGCGGCTCAGCCCCAGCATTTT.

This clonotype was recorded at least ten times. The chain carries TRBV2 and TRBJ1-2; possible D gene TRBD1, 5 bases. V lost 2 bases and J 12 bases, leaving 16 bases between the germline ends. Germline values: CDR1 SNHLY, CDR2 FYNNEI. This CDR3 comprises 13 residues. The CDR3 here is CASSERGRVVHTF. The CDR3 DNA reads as TGTGCCAGCAGTGAAAGAGGCAGGGTGGTCCACACCTTC.

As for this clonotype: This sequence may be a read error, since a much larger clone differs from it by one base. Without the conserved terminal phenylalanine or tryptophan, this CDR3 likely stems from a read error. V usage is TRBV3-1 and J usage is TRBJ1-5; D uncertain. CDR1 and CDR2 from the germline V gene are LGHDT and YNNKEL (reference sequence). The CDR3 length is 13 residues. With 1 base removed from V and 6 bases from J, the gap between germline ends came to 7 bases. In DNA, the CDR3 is TGTGCCAGCAGCCAAGTAGTGGGTCAGCCCCAGCATCTT. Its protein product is CASSQVVGQPQHL.

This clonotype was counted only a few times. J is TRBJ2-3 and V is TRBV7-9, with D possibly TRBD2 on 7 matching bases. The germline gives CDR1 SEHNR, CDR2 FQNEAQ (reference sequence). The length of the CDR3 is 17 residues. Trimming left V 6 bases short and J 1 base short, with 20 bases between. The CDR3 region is CASSSNPGRGRTDTQYF. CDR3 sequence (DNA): TGTGCCAGCAGTTCCAACCCGGGGCGGGGGCGCACAGATACGCAGTATTTT. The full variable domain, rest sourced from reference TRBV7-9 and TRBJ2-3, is DTGVSQNPRHKITKRGQNVTFRCDPISEHNRLYWYRQTLGQGPEFLTYFQNEAQLEKSRLLSDRFSAERPKGSFSTLEIQRTEQGDSAMYLCASSSNPGRGRTDTQYFGPGTRLTVL.

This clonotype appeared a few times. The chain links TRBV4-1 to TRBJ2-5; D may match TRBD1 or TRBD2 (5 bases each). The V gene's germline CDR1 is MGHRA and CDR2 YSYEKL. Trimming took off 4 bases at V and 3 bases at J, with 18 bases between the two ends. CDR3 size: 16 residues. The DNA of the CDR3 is TGCGCCAGCAGCCTGCGAGGGGATCCGGAAAAAGAGACCCAGTACTTC. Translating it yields CASSLRGDPEKETQYF.

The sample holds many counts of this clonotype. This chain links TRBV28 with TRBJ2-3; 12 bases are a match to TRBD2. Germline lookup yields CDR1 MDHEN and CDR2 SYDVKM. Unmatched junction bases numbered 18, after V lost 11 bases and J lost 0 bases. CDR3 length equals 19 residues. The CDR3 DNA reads TGTGCCTGTCCACTCCCCCCTCGACTAGCGGGGGTTAGCACAGATACGCAGTATTTT. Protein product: CACPLPPRLAGVSTDTQYF. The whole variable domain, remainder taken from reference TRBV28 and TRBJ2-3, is DVKVTQSSRYLVKRTGEKVFLECVQDMDHENMFWYRQDPGLGLRLIYFSYDVKMKEKGDIPEGYSVSREKKERFSLILESASTNQTSMYLCACPLPPRLAGVSTDTQYFGPGTRLTVL.

CDR3 in DNA: TGCGCCAGCAGTAAAACAGGGGAAAAACTGTTTTTT. This encodes CASSKTGEKLFF. The chain links TRBV5-1 to TRBJ1-4; possible D gene TRBD1, 6 bases. V was trimmed by 5 bases and J by 8 bases, leaving 10 bases between them. Germline V gene data show CDR1 as SGHRS and CDR2 as YFSETQ. The CDR3 spans 12 residues.

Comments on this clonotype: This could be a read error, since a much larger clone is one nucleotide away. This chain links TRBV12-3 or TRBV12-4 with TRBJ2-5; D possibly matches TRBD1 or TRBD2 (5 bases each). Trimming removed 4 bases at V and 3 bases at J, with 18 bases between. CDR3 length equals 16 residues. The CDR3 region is CASSSPFRDGEETQYF. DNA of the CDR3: TGTGCCAGCAGTTCCCCATTCCGGGACGGAGAAGAGACCCAGTACTTC.

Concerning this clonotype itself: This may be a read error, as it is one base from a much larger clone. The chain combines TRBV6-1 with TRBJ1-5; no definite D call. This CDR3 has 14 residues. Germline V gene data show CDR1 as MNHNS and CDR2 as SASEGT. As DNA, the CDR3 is TGTACCAGCAGTGACGCCAGCCAGAATCAGCCCCAGCATTTT. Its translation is CTSSDASQNQPQHF.

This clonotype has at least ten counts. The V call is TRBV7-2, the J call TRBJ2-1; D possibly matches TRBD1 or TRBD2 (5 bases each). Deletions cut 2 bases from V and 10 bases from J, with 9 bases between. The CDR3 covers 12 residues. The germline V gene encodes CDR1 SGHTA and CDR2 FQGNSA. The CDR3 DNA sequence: TGTGCCAGCAGCTTATCCGGGACGGAGCAGTTCTTC. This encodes CASSLSGTEQFF.

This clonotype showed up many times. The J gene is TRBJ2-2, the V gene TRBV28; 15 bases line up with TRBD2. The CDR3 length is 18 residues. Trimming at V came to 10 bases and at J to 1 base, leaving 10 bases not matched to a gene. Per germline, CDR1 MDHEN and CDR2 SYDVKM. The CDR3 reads CATYHGLAGGRNTGELFF. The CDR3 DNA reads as TGTGCCACCTACCACGGACTAGCGGGGGGGCGGAACACCGGGGAGCTGTTTTTT.